This TCR beta chain was captured in a study of somatic mutations in cytotoxic T cells in rheumatoid arthritis. Clones were sequenced by immunoSEQ multiplex PCR, and TCRdb holds only the in-frame ones, with some missing. Seen here are about 27,000 clones, roughly 70% observed once, and the top ten hold approximately 9.3%. This CDR3 has 16 amino acids. With 1 base clipped from V and 0 bases from J, the junction kept 7 bases outside the gene matches. CDR1 SGHNT and CDR2 YYREEE come from the germline V gene (reference sequence). Sequences were obtained from CD8+ T cells sorted from blood. The source is a woman between 18 and 30 years old in good health. The chain recombines TRBV5-4 with TRBJ2-7; TRBD2 matches at 7 bases. In nucleotides, the CDR3 is TGTGCCAGCAGCTTGTTCCCCGGGACTAACTCCTACGAGCAGTACGTC. Translating gives CASSLFPGTNSYEQYV.